Described below is a single TCR beta chain sequence and its context. Its antigen is unidentified. The data originate from a study of response to subunit inactivated influenza vaccine. TCRdb itself ran the RT-PCR reads through MiXCR, one entry per CDR3 protein. Of roughly 650,000 distinct CDR3 sequences listed, 15% to 18% are singletons. The CDR3 is made up of 15 amino acids. The V segment lost 6 bases and the J segment 6 bases; nucleotides outside the gene matches: 10. The germline V gene encodes CDR1 DFQATT and CDR2 SNEGSKA (reference sequence). General study findings and limits: The authors suggested that every seasonal influenza vaccination recruits few new T cells.

The sample was PBMCs from blood, taken about 11 days after vaccination. The source is a man aged 50 to 59 who received an inactivated influenza vaccine. The chain combines TRBV20-1 with TRBJ2-1; 11 nucleotides agree with TRBD2. The CDR3 protein is CSAEGRSGRANEQFF. The CDR3 DNA reads TGCAGTGCCGAGGGCCGTAGCGGGAGGGCCAATGAGCAGTTCTTC.